The T cell receptor (beta chain) under discussion was sequenced for a study of blood T cell repertoires in COVID-19. Study background: Acute and convalescent COVID-19 specimens originated in the United States, Italy and Spain. Sources were T cells, B-cell-depleted T cells, or PBMCs; the material itself was cDNA or gDNA.

The CDR3 has 14 amino acids. Germline assignment: CDR1 SGHAT and CDR2 FQNNGV. V shed 3 bases, J shed 5 bases, and the junction held 7 bases outside the gene matches. Under the authors' procedure: Nucleated cell number was recorded as an estimate derived from reference gene primer amplification. Profiled with immunoSEQ multiplex PCR; TCRdb holds only in-frame clones, not every one. V and J calls and clone size are as listed in that table; D and trimming were resolved from the DNA. Found here are 100,000 to 150,000 clones, approximately 88% of them singletons; the top ten hold about a tenth. V is TRBV11-2 and J is TRBJ2-7; 7 nucleotides line up with TRBD1. Sequencing was performed on peripheral blood. The receptor was isolated from a man over 45 with acute or convalescent COVID-19. For the CDR3, the DNA is TGTGCCAGCAGCTTCGACAGGGAACTCCACGAGCAGTACTTC. As protein: CASSFDRELHEQYF.